This entry is about one TCR beta chain. Per the original methods: By means of reference gene primer amplification, nucleated cell counts were estimated. Generated by immunoSEQ multiplex PCR, the TCRdb table keeps only in-frame clones and is missing some. The D gene and trimming were derived from the DNA, and the V and J assignments and clone size from that table. The repertoire consists of more than 150,000 clones, with approximately 88% occurring once and the leading ten covering about 2.8%. This sample stems from a study of blood T cell repertoires in COVID-19. Study context: COVID-19 samples from acute and convalescent phases originated in the United States, Italy and Spain.

Germline lookup yields CDR1 SEHNR and CDR2 FQNEAQ (reference sequence). The CDR3 has 17 amino acids. V lost 5 bases to trimming and J lost 6 bases; unmatched junction nucleotides: 13. What was sequenced was peripheral blood. This TCR derives from a man aged 55 to 69 with acute or convalescent COVID-19. The chain employs TRBV7-9 and TRBJ2-4; TRBD1 aligns across 10 bases. CDR3 in DNA: TGTGCCAGCAGCCAGACAGGGGGCGGTTCGTTGACAAACATTCAGTACTTC. It translates to CASSQTGGGSLTNIQYF.